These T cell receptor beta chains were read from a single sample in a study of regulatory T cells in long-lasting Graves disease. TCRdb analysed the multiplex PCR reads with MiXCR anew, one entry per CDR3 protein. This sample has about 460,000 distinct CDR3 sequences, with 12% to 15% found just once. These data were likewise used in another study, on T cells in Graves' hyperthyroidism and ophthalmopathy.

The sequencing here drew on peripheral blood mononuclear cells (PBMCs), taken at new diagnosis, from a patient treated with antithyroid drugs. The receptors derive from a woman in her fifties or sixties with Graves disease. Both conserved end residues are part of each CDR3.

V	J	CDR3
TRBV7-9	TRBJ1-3	CANQKGNTIYF
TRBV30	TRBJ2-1	CAEGTGVGNEQFF
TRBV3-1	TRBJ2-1	CAGGLAGNYNEQFF
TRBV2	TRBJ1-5	CASRNTGHPGQPQHF
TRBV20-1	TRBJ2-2	CSARDTSGTGELFF
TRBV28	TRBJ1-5	CASSTGDGPQHF
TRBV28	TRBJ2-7	CASRTGAEQYF
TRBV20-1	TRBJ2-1	CSAKGTPYSSYNEQFF
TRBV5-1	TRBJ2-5	CASSFYDKETQYF
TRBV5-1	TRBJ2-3	CASSLGALGPEAQYF
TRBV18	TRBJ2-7	CASSPPTLYEQYF
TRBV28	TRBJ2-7	CASSLASYEQYF
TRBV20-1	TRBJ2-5	CSARAPTNQETQYF